These 7 T cell receptor beta chains were all obtained from the same sample, sequenced in a study of cytomegalovirus exposure and HLA in healthy donors. Both 60 Vbeta primers and 13 Jbeta primers went into the PCR. The repertoire was sequenced with immunoSEQ multiplex PCR; TCRdb's copy has only in-frame clones and lacks some. Among roughly 100,000 clones listed, around four fifths were seen once. Sequences were obtained from PBMCs. The receptors were gathered from a man in his forties or fifties in good health and CMV-seronegative.

The V and J genes are TRBV19 and TRBJ2-2, with D maybe TRBD1 (6 bases). The CDR3 consists of 14 residues. Trimming left V 10 bases short and J 5 bases short, with 17 bases between. The germline CDR1 and CDR2 sequences are LNHDA and SQIVND (reference sequence). The CDR3 coding sequence is TGTGCCATCAAATCAGGGGCGCTTACCGGGGAGCTGTTTTTT. Residues: CAIKSGALTGELFF.

The chain joins TRBV29-1 to TRBJ1-1, with D possibly TRBD1 on 5 matching bases. Trimming took off 7 bases at V and 1 base at J, with 10 bases between the two ends. Looked up from germline, CDR1 is SQVTM and CDR2 is ANQGSEA. The CDR3 spans 12 residues. The CDR3 DNA sequence: TGCAGCGGGGGGACTAAGAACACTGAAGCTTTCTTT. This translates into CSGGTKNTEAFF.

On this clone itself: One end of the junction does not line up with germline, which may come from a read error. In DNA form, the CDR3 reads TGTGCCAGCATCGAAGGGGAAGCTAATGAAAAACTGTCTTTT. This codes for CASIEGEANEKLSF. V usage is TRBV7-8 and J usage is TRBJ1-4; D possibly corresponds to TRBD1 (5 bases). CDR1 and CDR2 from the germline V gene are SGHVS and FQNEAQ. The CDR3 is 14 residues long.

The rearrangement uses TRBV11-2 and TRBJ2-5; the D is unclear. CDR3 size: 11 residues. V was cut by 5 bases and J by 4 bases, with 5 bases left in between. The V gene's germline CDR1 is SGHAT and CDR2 FQNNGV. The CDR3 bases are TGTGCCAGCAGCGTTAGAGAGACCCAGTACTTC. Residues: CASSVRETQYF.

The chain joins TRBV30 to TRBJ1-1; D is uncertain. The CDR3 is 12 residues long. The V and J ends lost 2 bases and 11 bases respectively, with 15 bases between them. The germline gives CDR1 GTSNPN, CDR2 SVGIG (reference sequence). Written as DNA, the CDR3 is TGTGCCTGGAGTACCACTCCCGTATCCGCTTTCTTT. Its protein is CAWSTTPVSAFF.

This clone was observed a few times. The rearrangement links TRBV6-5 to TRBJ2-2; D uncertain. The CDR3 has 15 residues. The V gene's germline CDR1 is MNHEY and CDR2 SVGAGI. Trimming removed 2 bases from V and 1 base from J, with 8 bases in between. As DNA, the CDR3 is TGTGCCAGCAGTTACGGCAGGCGGAACACCGGGGAGCTGTTTTTT. The encoded protein is CASSYGRRNTGELFF.

The chain recombines TRBV18 with TRBJ1-3, with D uncertain. This CDR3 is built from 16 residues. Germline V gives CDR1 KGHSH, CDR2 LQKENI. Trimming stripped 2 bases from V and 1 base from J, with 12 bases between. CDR3 in amino acids: CASSPGGGISGNTIYF. CDR3 DNA sequence: TGTGCCAGCTCACCAGGAGGCGGGATATCTGGAAACACCATATATTTT.